This TCR beta chain was profiled in a study of cytomegalovirus exposure and HLA in healthy donors. As to this clone: Its antigen is as yet unknown.

With 60 Vbeta and 13 Jbeta primers, the PCR was carried out. Sequencing was performed with immunoSEQ multiplex PCR; in TCRdb, only in-frame clones are kept and a portion is missing. Here the sample spans over 150,000 clones, roughly three quarters being singletons. Points from the study as a whole: Under in vitro conditions, a few CMV-associated chains were confirmed as specific for CMV antigens.

This receptor was taken from a man aged 60 to 75 in good health and CMV-seronegative. The source material was PBMCs.

The CDR3 DNA reads TGTGCCCTCCGGGCAGGGGGGTTCGGTGAAGCTTTCTTT. Its translation is CALRAGGFGEAFF. The chain couples TRBV30 to TRBJ1-1; 7 bases are a match to TRBD1. The CDR3 runs to 13 residues. V shed 8 bases, J shed 7 bases, and the junction held 13 bases outside the gene matches. Looked up from germline, CDR1 is GTSNPN and CDR2 is SVGIG (reference sequence).